A selection of T cell receptor beta chains follows, all from one sample in a study of neurological immune-mediated disorders. One entry per CDR3 protein, called by TCRdb with MiXCR from the 5' RACE reads. This sample has about 46,000 distinct CDR3 sequences, with around 2% found just once. What was sequenced was PBMCs. Receptors were obtained from a woman between 35 and 50 years old with multiple sclerosis. Each CDR3 is given with its conserved first and last residue. The D gene is left open where the match is weak. Size is stated as once, few, many or a size class.

TRBJ1-6 | TRBV5-1 | many | TRBD1 | TGCGCCAGCAGACAGGGGAGCAGCTCCTATAATTCACCCCTCCACTTT | CASRQGSSSYNSPLHF
TRBJ1-5 | TRBV24-1 | many | . | TGTGCCACCAGTGGGGACGGCAATCAGCCCCAGCATTTT | CATSGDGNQPQHF
TRBJ2-1 | TRBV5-5 | many | TRBD1 | TGTGCCAGCAGCCCATGGACAGGGGGGTCCTACAATGAGCAGTTCTTC | CASSPWTGGSYNEQFF
TRBJ1-3 | TRBV7-2 | many | . | TGTGCCAGCAGCTTCGGCGGATACTCTGGAAACACCATATATTTT | CASSFGGYSGNTIYF
TRBJ2-5 | TRBV24-1 | many | TRBD2 | TGTGCCACCAGTGAATATAGCGGGGGGCCACTTAAAGAGACCCAGTACTTC | CATSEYSGGPLKETQYF
TRBJ2-7 | TRBV5-1 | many | TRBD1 | TGCGCCAGCAGCCCCGGGGACAGGGACTCCTACGAGCAGTACTTC | CASSPGDRDSYEQYF
TRBJ1-1 | TRBV12-3/TRBV12-4 | many | . | TGTGCCAGCAGCCCTGCCGGGGGGTCTTCAGCTTTCTTT | CASSPAGGSSAFF
TRBJ2-1 | TRBV10-2 | many | . | TGCGCCACCGTGGACGATGACCGGAATGAGCAGTTCTTC | CATVDDDRNEQFF
TRBJ2-7 | TRBV20-1 | many | TRBD2 | TGCAGTGCTAGAGATCGGGGCGGGGGTTACTACGAGCAGTACTTC | CSARDRGGGYYEQYF
TRBJ1-6 | TRBV3-1 | many | TRBD1 | TGTGCCAGCAGCCAAGATCAGGGGGCCGCCCTCCACTTT | CASSQDQGAALHF
TRBJ1-4 | TRBV3-1 | many | . | TGTGCCAGCAGCCAATTCATGGGCGTTGGAGTTTCACTGTTTTTT | CASSQFMGVGVSLFF
TRBJ2-6 | TRBV18 | many | . | TGTGCCAGCTCACCACTAAGCTTGTCGGCAGAAGTTTTCTCTGGGGCCAACGTCCTGACTTTC | CASSPLSLSAEVFSGANVLTF
TRBJ1-4 | TRBV5-1 | many | . | TGCGCCAGCAGCATCCGCCCGGCGGGTCTTAATGAAAAACTGTTTTTT | CASSIRPAGLNEKLFF
TRBJ1-2 | TRBV29-1 | many | . | TGCAGCGTTCCCTCCGACGGTGGCTACACCTTC | CSVPSDGGYTF
TRBJ1-1 | TRBV5-1 | many | . | TGCGCCAGCAGCTTGACTTGGACGAACACTGAAGCTTTCTTT | CASSLTWTNTEAFF
TRBJ2-1 | TRBV3-1 | many | . | TGTGCCAGCAGCCAAGATGTAGGGGAGCAGTTCTTC | CASSQDVGEQFF
TRBJ2-3 | TRBV7-9 | many | . | TGTGCCAGCAGCTTAATCGGGGGCCCAGGACATACGCAGTATTTT | CASSLIGGPGHTQYF
TRBJ1-5 | TRBV20-1 | many | TRBD1 | TGCAGTGCTTCCACAGGGGGCTGGAATCAGCCCCAGCATTTT | CSASTGGWNQPQHF
TRBJ1-1 | TRBV5-1 | many | . | TGCGCCAGCAGCTCCTGGGAGGGGAACACTGAAGCTTTCTTT | CASSSWEGNTEAFF
TRBJ2-7 | TRBV6-2/TRBV6-3 | many | . | TGTGCCAGCAGTTACTCGGGGAGAGAGGGGTACTTC | CASSYSGREGYF
TRBJ2-7 | TRBV4-1 | many | . | TGCGCCAGGAACGGACCGGGACCCCCCTACGAGCAGTACTTC | CARNGPGPPYEQYF
TRBJ1-5 | TRBV12-3/TRBV12-4 | many | . | TGTGCCAGCAGCAAAAACAGGGATAATCAGCCCCAGCATTTT | CASSKNRDNQPQHF